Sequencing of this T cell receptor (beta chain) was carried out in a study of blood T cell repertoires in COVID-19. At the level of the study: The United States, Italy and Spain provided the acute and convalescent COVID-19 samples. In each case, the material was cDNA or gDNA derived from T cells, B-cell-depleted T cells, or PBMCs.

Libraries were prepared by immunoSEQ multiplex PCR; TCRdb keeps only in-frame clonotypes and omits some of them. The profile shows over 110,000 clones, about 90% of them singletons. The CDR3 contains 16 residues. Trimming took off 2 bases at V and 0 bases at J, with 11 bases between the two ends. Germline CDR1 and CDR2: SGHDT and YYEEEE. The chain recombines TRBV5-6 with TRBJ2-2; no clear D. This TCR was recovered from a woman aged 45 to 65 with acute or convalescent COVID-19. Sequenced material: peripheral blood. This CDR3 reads CASSLLGLANTGELFF. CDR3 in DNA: TGTGCCAGCAGCTTACTCGGTTTAGCGAACACCGGGGAGCTGTTTTTT.